Each of the 27 T cell receptor beta chains below was sequenced from the same sample in a study of cytomegalovirus exposure and HLA in healthy donors. The PCR was carried out with 60 Vbeta primers and 13 Jbeta primers. Sequencing used immunoSEQ multiplex PCR; TCRdb keeps in-frame clones, though not all of them. The sample lists approximately 190,000 clones, 65% to 90% occurring once. The specimen sequenced was PBMCs. These receptors originate from a man aged 40-50 years in good health and CMV-seropositive.

This clone was picked up a small number of times. The chain carries TRBV4-1 and TRBJ1-4; 9 nucleotides align to TRBD1. Germline-derived CDR1 and CDR2 are MGHRA and YSYEKL. CDR3 size: 15 residues. V lost 0 bases and J lost 10; bases outside the gene matches: 6. The CDR3 loop reads CASSQDRTGAVKLFF. CDR3 nucleotide sequence: TGCGCCAGCAGCCAAGATAGGACAGGGGCGGTAAAACTGTTTTTT.

The gene calls are TRBV4-3 and TRBJ1-1; 7 bases align to TRBD1. The V segment lost 1 base and the J segment 0 bases; nucleotides outside the gene matches: 5. Germline loops: CDR1 LGHNA, CDR2 YSLEER. The CDR3 covers 16 residues. CDR3 sequence reads: CASSQVLGGMNTEAFF. Written as DNA, the CDR3 is TGCGCCAGCAGCCAAGTTCTAGGGGGCATGAACACTGAAGCTTTCTTT.

This chain connects TRBV6-6 to TRBJ1-1; unclear D gene. Germline CDR1 reads MNHNY; CDR2 reads SVGAGI (reference sequence). This CDR3 contains 14 residues. Trimming shortened V by 0 bases and J by 8 bases, and 13 bases separated the two germline ends. This CDR3 reads CASSYSGGNGEAFF. The CDR3 DNA is TGTGCCAGCAGTTACTCGGGAGGAAACGGAGAAGCTTTCTTT.

The rearrangement joins TRBV7-3 to TRBJ1-1; 8 bases are shared with TRBD1. The CDR3 is made up of 13 amino acids. The V segment lost 5 bases and the J segment 8 bases; nucleotides outside the gene matches: 7. Looked up from germline, CDR1 is SGHTA and CDR2 is FQGTGA. CDR3 region: CASSADRGGEAFF. The CDR3 DNA reads as TGTGCCAGCAGCGCCGACAGGGGCGGAGAAGCTTTCTTT.

The V call is TRBV28, the J call TRBJ1-4; TRBD1 agrees at 8 bases. The CDR3 sequence is 17 residues long. The ends lost 5 bases at V and 0 bases at J; junction bases unmatched: 8. Germline CDR1 and CDR2: MDHEN and SYDVKM. CDR3 DNA sequence: TGTGCCAGCAGTCCAACCCTGGACAGGGCAACTAATGAAAAACTGTTTTTT. Protein sequence: CASSPTLDRATNEKLFF.

This rearrangement joins TRBV18 to TRBJ1-2; maybe TRBD1 (5 bases). The CDR3 totals 12 residues. CDR1 is KGHSH, CDR2 LQKENI, per germline. V lost 2 bases and J 7 bases, leaving 8 bases between the germline ends. The CDR3 loop is CASSPKQGGYTF. The CDR3 region has the DNA TGTGCCAGCTCACCAAAGCAGGGTGGCTACACCTTC.

The chain links TRBV27 to TRBJ2-7, with D possibly being TRBD1 (6 bases). The V gene lost 2 bases and the J gene lost 5 bases, with 10 bases spanning the gap. The germline CDR1 and CDR2 sequences are MNHEY and SMNVEV (reference sequence). The CDR3 runs to 13 residues. DNA for the CDR3: TGTGCCAGCAGTTTAAGGGGGATCCACGAGCAGTACTTC. Translated: CASSLRGIHEQYF.

This clone occurred once. The chain employs TRBV5-1 and TRBJ2-2; 8 nucleotides match TRBD1. CDR1 is SGHRS, CDR2 YFSETQ, per germline. The CDR3 totals 17 residues. Trimming cost V 0 bases and J 2 bases; bases outside gene matches: 6. DNA of the CDR3: TGCGCCAGCAGCTTGGAGCGAGGGACAGGCAACACCGGGGAGCTGTTTTTT. Encoded protein: CASSLERGTGNTGELFF.

The genes are TRBV18 and TRBJ2-3; TRBD2 is a possible D gene (5 bases). CDR3 length equals 16 residues. V was cut by 6 bases and J by 0 bases, with 16 bases left in between. Germline V gene sequence: CDR1 KGHSH, CDR2 LQKENI. CDR3 DNA: TGTGCCAGCTCCCGCGGAGGAGAGCCTAGCACAGATACGCAGTATTTT. Translation: CASSRGGEPSTDTQYF.

The V gene is TRBV30, the J gene TRBJ1-5; TRBD1 is a possible D gene (5 bases). The length of the CDR3 is 15 residues. The germline V gene has CDR1 GTSNPN and CDR2 SVGIG (reference sequence). Trimming left V 0 bases short and J 0 bases short, with 9 bases between. The chain's CDR3 is CAWSVGGSSNQPQHF. Here the CDR3 DNA reads TGTGCCTGGAGTGTGGGGGGGTCTAGCAATCAGCCCCAGCATTTT.

The chain joins TRBV6-5 to TRBJ2-1; D remains unclear. Germline CDR1 is MNHEY and CDR2 is SVGAGI. The CDR3 is made up of 13 amino acids. The ends were cut back, 2 bases at V and 4 bases at J, with 6 bases in the middle. Here the CDR3 reads CASSYPPYNEQFF. CDR3 nucleotide sequence: TGTGCCAGCAGTTACCCCCCTTACAATGAGCAGTTCTTC.

V gene TRBV2 combines with J gene TRBJ1-5, with 7 bases lining up with TRBD1. Germline V gene lookup returns CDR1 SNHLY and CDR2 FYNNEI. The CDR3 runs to 17 residues. The V and J ends lost 3 bases and 2 bases, in that order; junction bases with no gene match: 10. CDR3 DNA: TGTGCCAGCAGTGAGACGCCAGGGGGTTTAGGCAATCAGCCCCAGCATTTT. This codes for CASSETPGGLGNQPQHF.

The rearrangement joins TRBV5-8 to TRBJ2-7; no clear D gene. Looked up from germline, CDR1 is SGHTS and CDR2 is YDEGEE. Trimming took off 3 bases at V and 7 bases at J, with 20 bases between the two ends. This CDR3 has 15 amino acids. This CDR3 reads CASSWVGTATKEQYF. The CDR3 DNA reads as TGTGCCAGCAGCTGGGTCGGAACGGCCACTAAAGAGCAGTACTTC.

V usage is TRBV2 and J usage is TRBJ1-1, with a tentative D call TRBD1 (6 bases). This CDR3 region has 13 residues. V gave up 6 bases and J gave up 1 base, with 9 bases separating them. The V gene's germline CDR1 is SNHLY and CDR2 FYNNEI. The CDR3 loop is CASRDRENTEAFF. The CDR3 coding sequence is TGTGCCAGCAGGGACAGAGAGAACACTGAAGCTTTCTTT.

The chain has TRBV2 and TRBJ1-4; D ambiguous. CDR1 SNHLY and CDR2 FYNNEI come from the germline V gene. CDR3 length: 15 residues. The V gene lost 6 bases and the J gene lost 0 bases, with 11 bases spanning the gap. This CDR3 is CASRFGGSTNEKLFF. The CDR3 nucleotides are TGTGCCAGCAGGTTCGGCGGCTCAACTAATGAAAAACTGTTTTTT.

The chain couples TRBV6-1 to TRBJ2-7; 8 nucleotides align to TRBD1. Germline trimming cut 6 bases from V and 5 bases from J; bases unmatched to any gene: 12. This CDR3 region has 15 residues. Germline CDR1 MNHNS, CDR2 SASEGT. CDR3: CASSSRVRGRDEQYF. The CDR3 bases are TGTGCCAGCAGCTCAAGGGTCAGGGGGCGGGACGAGCAGTACTTC.

This clone has just a few counts. The J gene is TRBJ2-7, the V gene TRBV2; 10 nucleotides agree with TRBD2. The germline CDR1 and CDR2 sequences are SNHLY and FYNNEI. CDR3 length equals 16 residues. V shed 10 bases, J shed 2 bases, and the junction held 14 bases outside the gene matches. The CDR3 region is CATSGRVQGAPYEQYF. In DNA form, the CDR3 reads TGTGCCACAAGCGGGAGGGTGCAGGGGGCGCCCTACGAGCAGTACTTC.

The chain recombines TRBV6-4 with TRBJ2-1; possible D gene TRBD2, 5 bases. The germline V gene has CDR1 MRHNA and CDR2 SNTAGT. CDR3 length: 16 residues. The V gene lost 2 bases and the J gene lost 12 bases, with 23 bases spanning the gap. The CDR3 is CASSDAPGRRAEGQFF. The CDR3 DNA reads TGTGCCAGCAGTGACGCCCCGGGCCGACGGGCAGAGGGGCAGTTCTTC.

This chain links TRBV19 with TRBJ1-1; 8 bases match TRBD1. CDR3 length: 15 residues. The ends lost 2 bases at V and 4 bases at J; junction bases unmatched: 6. Germline CDR1 and CDR2: LNHDA and SQIVND (reference sequence). CDR3 residues: CASSIRSRGRTEAFF. In DNA, the CDR3 is TGTGCCAGTAGTATACGAAGCAGGGGGCGCACTGAAGCTTTCTTT.

V and J are TRBV7-6 and TRBJ2-7, with TRBD1 identical over 8 bases. There are 15 residues in the CDR3. The V gene end was trimmed by 5 bases and the J gene end by 4 bases; junction bases not matched to a gene: 10. Germline V gene lookup returns CDR1 SGHVS and CDR2 FNYEAQ. Here the CDR3 DNA reads TGTGCCAGCAGCCCAGGACAGGGCCTTTTGTACGAGCAGTACTTC. Its protein is CASSPGQGLLYEQYF.

This clone was observed a handful of times. The CDR3 loop reads CASSEEGQGYNEQFF. In DNA, the CDR3 is TGTGCCAGCAGTGAAGAGGGACAGGGCTACAATGAGCAGTTCTTC. The V call is TRBV6-1, the J call TRBJ2-1, with 9 bases that match TRBD1. CDR1 MNHNS and CDR2 SASEGT come from the germline V gene. The ends lost 1 base at V and 3 bases at J; junction bases unmatched: 1. This CDR3 comprises 15 residues.

This clone appeared a single time. The rearrangement uses TRBV5-4 and TRBJ2-7; D might be TRBD1 (5 bases). Trimming took 4 bases from V and 2 from J, leaving 13 bases between them. The CDR3 covers 14 residues. CDR1 SGHNT and CDR2 YYREEE come from the germline V gene (reference sequence). The chain's CDR3 is CASSPARVTYEQYF. Here the CDR3 DNA reads TGTGCCAGCAGCCCCGCCAGGGTAACCTACGAGCAGTACTTC.

The chain has TRBV7-2 and TRBJ2-3; TRBD2 matches 11 bases. Germline V gene lookup returns CDR1 SGHTA and CDR2 FQGNSA. Unmatched junction bases numbered 5, after V lost 3 bases and J lost 6 bases. CDR3 size: 15 residues. The CDR3 DNA is TGTGCCAGCAGCTTGTTAGCGGGGGGGCCCGATACGCAGTATTTT. Amino acids: CASSLLAGGPDTQYF.

V and J are TRBV27 and TRBJ1-1; D perhaps matches TRBD1 (5 bases). This CDR3 is built from 13 residues. CDR1 and CDR2 (germline): MNHEY, SMNVEV (reference sequence). V lost 3 bases and J 4 bases, leaving 9 bases between the germline ends. The CDR3 DNA follows: TGTGCCAGCAGTTTCCAGGGTGGCACTGAAGCTTTCTTT. This encodes CASSFQGGTEAFF.

V and J are TRBV7-9 and TRBJ2-3; D is possibly TRBD2 (6 bases). The germline V and J ends were trimmed by 10 bases and 5 bases, with 13 bases remaining between them. Germline loops: CDR1 SEHNR, CDR2 FQNEAQ (reference sequence). The CDR3 contains 12 residues. CDR3 nucleotide sequence: TGTGCCACCTCGGGGGTAGGAGATACGCAGTATTTT. Protein sequence: CATSGVGDTQYF.

J is TRBJ1-6 and V is TRBV6-6; possibly TRBD1 for D (5 bases). Germline CDR1 and CDR2: MNHNY and SVGAGI (reference sequence). Trimming left V 6 bases short and J 8 bases short, with 17 bases between. This CDR3 contains 15 residues. The CDR3 DNA reads as TGTGCCAGCAGCAAGCCCCAGGGAAGATATTCACCCCTCCACTTT. This sequence encodes CASSKPQGRYSPLHF.

The DNA of the CDR3 is TGTGCCAGCAGTAGTACGGGAGGGGGCAATGAGCAGTTCTTC. Translated: CASSSTGGGNEQFF. The chain has TRBV6-1 and TRBJ2-1; 8 bases align to TRBD2. This CDR3 spans 14 amino acids. With 5 bases clipped from V and 6 bases from J, the junction kept 6 bases outside the gene matches. CDR1 and CDR2 (germline): MNHNS, SASEGT.